This TCR beta chain was captured in a study of response to subunit inactivated influenza vaccine. Germline CDR1 is DFQATT and CDR2 is SNEGSKA (reference sequence). Trimming shortened V by 7 bases and J by 0 bases, and 14 bases separated the two germline ends. The CDR3 loop spans 14 amino acids. MiXCR, run by TCRdb on the RT-PCR reads, gives a single entry per CDR3 protein. The sample shows under 800,000 distinct CDR3 sequences, about 15% of them seen only once. In this sample, this clonotype turned up a few times. The clonotype originates from a man over 45 who received an inactivated influenza vaccine. This sequence joins TRBV20-1 and TRBJ2-3, with D perhaps matching TRBD1 or TRBD2 (5 bases each). Sequenced material: PBMCs from blood, taken 14 days before vaccination. The CDR3 coding sequence is TGCAGTGGGGGGTCTGGCGGGAGCACAGATACGCAGTATTTT. It specifies CSGGSGGSTDTQYF.